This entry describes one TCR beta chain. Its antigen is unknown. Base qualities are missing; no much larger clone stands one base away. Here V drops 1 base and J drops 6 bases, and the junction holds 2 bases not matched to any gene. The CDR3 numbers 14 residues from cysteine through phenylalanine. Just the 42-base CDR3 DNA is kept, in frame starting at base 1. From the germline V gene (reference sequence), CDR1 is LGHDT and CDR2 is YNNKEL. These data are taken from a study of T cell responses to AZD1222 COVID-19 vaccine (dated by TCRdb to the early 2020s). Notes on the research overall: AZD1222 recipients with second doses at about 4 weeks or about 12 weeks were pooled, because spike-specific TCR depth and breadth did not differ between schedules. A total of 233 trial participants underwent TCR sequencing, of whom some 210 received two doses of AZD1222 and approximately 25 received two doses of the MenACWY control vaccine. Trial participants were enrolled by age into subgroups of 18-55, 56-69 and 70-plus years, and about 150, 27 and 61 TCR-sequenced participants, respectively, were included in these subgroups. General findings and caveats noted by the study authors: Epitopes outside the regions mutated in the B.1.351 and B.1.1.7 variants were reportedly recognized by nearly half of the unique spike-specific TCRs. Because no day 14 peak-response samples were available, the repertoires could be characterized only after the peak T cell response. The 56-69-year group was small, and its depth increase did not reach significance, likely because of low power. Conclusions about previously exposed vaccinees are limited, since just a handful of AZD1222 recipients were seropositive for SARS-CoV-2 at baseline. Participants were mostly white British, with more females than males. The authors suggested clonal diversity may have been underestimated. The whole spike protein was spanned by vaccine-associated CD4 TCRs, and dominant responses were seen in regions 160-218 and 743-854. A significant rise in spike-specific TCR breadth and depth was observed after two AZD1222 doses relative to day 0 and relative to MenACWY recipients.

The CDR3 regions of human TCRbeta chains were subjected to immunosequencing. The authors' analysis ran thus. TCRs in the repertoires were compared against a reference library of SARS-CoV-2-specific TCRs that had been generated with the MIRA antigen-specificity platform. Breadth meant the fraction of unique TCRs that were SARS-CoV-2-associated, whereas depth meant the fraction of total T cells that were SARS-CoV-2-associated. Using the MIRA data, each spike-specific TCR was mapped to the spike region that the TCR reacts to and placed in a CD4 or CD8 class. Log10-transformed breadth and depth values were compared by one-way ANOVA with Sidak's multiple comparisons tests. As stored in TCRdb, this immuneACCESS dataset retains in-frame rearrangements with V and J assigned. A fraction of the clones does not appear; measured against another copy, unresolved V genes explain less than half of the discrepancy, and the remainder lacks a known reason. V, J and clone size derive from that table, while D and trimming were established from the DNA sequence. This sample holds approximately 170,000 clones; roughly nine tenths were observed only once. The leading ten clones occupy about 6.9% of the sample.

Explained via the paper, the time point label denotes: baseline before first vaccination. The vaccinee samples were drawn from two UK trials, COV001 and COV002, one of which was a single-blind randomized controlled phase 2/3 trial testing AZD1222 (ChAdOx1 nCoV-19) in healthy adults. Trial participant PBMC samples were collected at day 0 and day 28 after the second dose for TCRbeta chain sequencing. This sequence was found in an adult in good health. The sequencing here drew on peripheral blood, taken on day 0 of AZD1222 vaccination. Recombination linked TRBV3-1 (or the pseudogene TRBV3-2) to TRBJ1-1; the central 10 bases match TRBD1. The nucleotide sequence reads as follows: TGTGCCAGCAGCCAAGGACAGGGGGCTTCTGAAGCTTTCTTT. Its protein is CASSQGQGASEAFF.